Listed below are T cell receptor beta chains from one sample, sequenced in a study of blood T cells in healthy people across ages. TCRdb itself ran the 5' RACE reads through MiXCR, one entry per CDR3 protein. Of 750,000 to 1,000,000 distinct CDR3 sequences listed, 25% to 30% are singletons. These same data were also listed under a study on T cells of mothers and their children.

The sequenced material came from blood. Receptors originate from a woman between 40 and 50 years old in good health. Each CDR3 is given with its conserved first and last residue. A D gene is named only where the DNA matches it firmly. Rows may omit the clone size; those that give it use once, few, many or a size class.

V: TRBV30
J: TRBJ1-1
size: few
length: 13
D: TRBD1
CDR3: CAWSATGPTEAFF
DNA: TGTGCCTGGAGTGCGACAGGGCCAACTGAAGCTTTCTTT

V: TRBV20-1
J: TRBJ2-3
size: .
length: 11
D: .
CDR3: CSARDTYTQYF
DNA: TGCAGTGCTAGAGATACTTATACGCAGTATTTT

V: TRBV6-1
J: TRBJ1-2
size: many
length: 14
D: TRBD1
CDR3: CASSESGTEDGYTF
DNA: TGTGCCAGCAGTGAATCGGGGACAGAGGATGGCTACACCTTC

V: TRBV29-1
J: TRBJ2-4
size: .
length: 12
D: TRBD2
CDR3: CSVRTSKGIQYF
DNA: TGCAGCGTCCGGACTAGCAAAGGCATTCAGTACTTC

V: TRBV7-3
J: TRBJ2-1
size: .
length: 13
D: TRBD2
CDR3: CACRSAGGNEQFF
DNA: TGTGCCTGCAGGTCCGCCGGGGGGAATGAGCAGTTCTTC

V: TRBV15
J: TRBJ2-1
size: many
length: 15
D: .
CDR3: CATSRDGDLGNEQFF
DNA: TGTGCCACCAGCAGAGATGGGGATTTGGGCAATGAGCAGTTCTTC

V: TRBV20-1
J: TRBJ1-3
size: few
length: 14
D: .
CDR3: CSASMGGSGNTIYF
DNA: TGCAGTGCTAGTATGGGCGGCTCTGGAAACACCATATATTTT

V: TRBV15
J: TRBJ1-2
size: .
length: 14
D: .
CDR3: CATSREGSYYGYTF
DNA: TGTGCCACCAGCAGGGAGGGCAGCTACTATGGCTACACCTTC

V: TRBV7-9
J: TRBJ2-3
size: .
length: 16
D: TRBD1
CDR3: CASSSTGQDSTDTQYF
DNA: TGTGCCAGCAGCTCAACCGGACAGGACAGCACAGATACGCAGTATTTT

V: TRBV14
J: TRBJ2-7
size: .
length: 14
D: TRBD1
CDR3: CASSQSGTGDEQYF
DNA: TGTGCCAGCAGCCAATCCGGGACAGGGGACGAGCAGTACTTC

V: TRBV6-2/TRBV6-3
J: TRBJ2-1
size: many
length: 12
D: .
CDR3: CASSYRINEQFF
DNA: TGTGCCAGCAGTTACCGGATCAATGAGCAGTTCTTC

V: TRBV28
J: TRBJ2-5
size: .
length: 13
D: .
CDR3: CASRGHQRETQYF
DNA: TGTGCCAGCAGGGGACACCAAAGGGAGACCCAGTACTTC

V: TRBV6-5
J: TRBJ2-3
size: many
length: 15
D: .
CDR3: CASSVDGASTDTQYF
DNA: TGTGCCAGCAGTGTAGACGGAGCTAGCACAGATACGCAGTATTTT

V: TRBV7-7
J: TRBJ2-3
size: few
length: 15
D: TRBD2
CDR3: CASSLHSGSTDTQYF
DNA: TGTGCTAGCAGCTTACATAGCGGGAGCACAGATACGCAGTATTTT

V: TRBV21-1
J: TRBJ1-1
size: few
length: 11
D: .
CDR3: CAAMGGTEAFF
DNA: TGTGCCGCAATGGGAGGAACTGAAGCTTTCTTT

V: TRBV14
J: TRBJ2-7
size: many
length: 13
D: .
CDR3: CASSDYLSYEQYF
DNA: TGTGCCAGCAGTGATTACCTTTCCTACGAGCAGTACTTC

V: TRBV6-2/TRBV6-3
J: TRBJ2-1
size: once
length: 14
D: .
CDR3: CASRPEGTYNEQFF
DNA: TGTGCCAGCAGACCAGAGGGGACGTACAATGAGCAGTTCTTC

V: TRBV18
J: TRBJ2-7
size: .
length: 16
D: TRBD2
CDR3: CASSRPGTTLSYEQYF
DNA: TGTGCCAGCTCACGACCCGGGACTACGCTCTCCTACGAGCAGTACTTC

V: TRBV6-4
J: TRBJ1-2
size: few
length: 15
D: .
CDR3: CASSDSTTGRGGYTF
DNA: TGTGCCAGCAGTGATTCGACCACAGGAAGGGGGGGCTACACCTTC

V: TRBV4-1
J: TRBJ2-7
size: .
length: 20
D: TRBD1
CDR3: CASSHPSRGQGRMARYEQYF
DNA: TGCGCCAGCAGCCACCCCTCTAGGGGACAGGGAAGAATGGCGCGGTACGAGCAGTACTTC

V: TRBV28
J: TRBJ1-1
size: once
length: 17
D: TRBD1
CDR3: CASSPSDRAPRGTEAFF
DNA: TGTGCCAGCAGTCCCAGCGACAGGGCTCCTCGGGGGACTGAAGCTTTCTTT

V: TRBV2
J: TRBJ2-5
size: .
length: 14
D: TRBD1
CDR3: CASSEKGGEKTQYF
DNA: TGTGCCAGCAGTGAGAAAGGGGGCGAGAAGACCCAGTACTTC

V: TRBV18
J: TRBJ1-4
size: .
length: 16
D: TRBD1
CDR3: CASSPLAGQGNEKLFF
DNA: TGTGCCAGCTCACCGTTGGCGGGACAGGGGAATGAAAAACTGTTTTTT

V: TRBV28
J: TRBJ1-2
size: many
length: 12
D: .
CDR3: CASSTSNYGYTF
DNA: TGTGCCAGCAGTACTAGTAACTATGGCTACACCTTC

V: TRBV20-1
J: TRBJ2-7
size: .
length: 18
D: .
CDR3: CSARVSPGRGRKPYEQYF
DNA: TGCAGTGCCAGAGTTTCCCCTGGACGAGGGCGAAAACCCTACGAGCAGTACTTC

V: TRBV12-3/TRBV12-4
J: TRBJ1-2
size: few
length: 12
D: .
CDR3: CASSHSRKGYTF
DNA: TGTGCCAGCAGTCACTCGAGAAAAGGCTACACCTTC